This entry describes one TCR beta chain. Germline CDR1 is KGHSY and CDR2 is FQNENV. CDR3 length: 14 residues. V was pared by 3 bases and J by 8 bases, with 11 bases between. This sample stems from a study of blood T cell repertoires in COVID-19. Sequencing was performed with immunoSEQ multiplex PCR; in TCRdb, only in-frame clones are kept and a portion is missing. The top ten hold approximately 7.3% of the sample, which has some 180,000 clones, less than 85% seen once. The sequence derives from a human donor in a cohort sampled during active COVID-19. The sequencing input was peripheral blood. This sequence joins TRBV16 and TRBJ1-6; D is possibly TRBD1 (5 bases). For the CDR3, the DNA is TGTGCCAGCAGCCACAGGGCCGGAGATTCACCCCTCCACTTT. Protein: CASSHRAGDSPLHF.